This T cell receptor beta chain was sequenced for a study of blood T cell repertoires in COVID-19. The CDR3 totals 14 residues. The germline V and J ends were trimmed by 7 bases and 0 bases, with 12 bases remaining between them. Germline lookup yields CDR1 SGDLS and CDR2 YYNGEE. Sequenced by immunoSEQ multiplex PCR; TCRdb stores in-frame clones only, minus some. The sample lists about 350,000 clones; approximately 91% were seen once. The chain has TRBV9 and TRBJ2-3, with D possibly being TRBD2 (6 bases). The source material was PBMCs or T cells enriched from blood (not recorded which). The clonotype was recovered from a woman aged 25-40 years who had been exposed to COVID-19. DNA of the CDR3: TGTGCCAGCGGGAGTGGAGGGAGCACAGATACGCAGTATTTT. Amino acid sequence: CASGSGGSTDTQYF.